The 32 T cell receptor beta chains presented below share a single source sample, sequenced in a study of PD-1 blockade in classical Hodgkin lymphoma. Data came from immunoSEQ multiplex PCR; TCRdb stores just in-frame clones and leaves some out. Of 42,000 or so clones listed, about 88% are singletons. Relapse was seen in all patients after autologous stem cell transplantation, and brentuximab vedotin exposure was variable. The source material was peripheral blood mononuclear cells (PBMCs), sampled before the second cycle of nivolumab. The receptors come from a human donor with classical Hodgkin lymphoma.

This clone has a handful of counts. V gene TRBV5-1 combines with J gene TRBJ1-2, with D unclear. V lost 5 bases and J lost 3, with 8 bases in between. The CDR3 length is 12 residues. Germline CDR1 SGHRS, CDR2 YFSETQ. CDR3 protein: CASRAGDYGYTF. The CDR3 DNA reads TGCGCCAGCAGGGCGGGTGACTATGGCTACACCTTC.

This clone was seen more than once but under ten times. J is TRBJ2-3 and V is TRBV11-2; TRBD2 agrees at 13 bases. CDR3 size: 15 residues. The V gene end was trimmed by 5 bases and the J gene end by 6 bases; junction bases not matched to a gene: 5. The germline V gene has CDR1 SGHAT and CDR2 FQNNGV. The CDR3 sequence: CASSPGLAGEDTQYF. Here the CDR3 DNA reads TGTGCCAGCAGCCCCGGACTAGCGGGAGAGGATACGCAGTATTTT.

The gene calls are TRBV7-3 and TRBJ2-1; TRBD2 agrees at 8 bases. Germline CDR1 and CDR2: SGHTA and FQGTGA. The CDR3 has 14 residues. After removal of 1 base from V and 10 bases from J, the junction contained 6 bases not matched to a gene. The chain's CDR3 is CASSLNGGASEQFF. Here the CDR3 DNA reads TGTGCCAGCAGCTTAAACGGGGGGGCCAGCGAGCAGTTCTTC. The variable domain in full, completed from reference TRBV7-3 and TRBJ2-1, reads GAGVSQTPSNKVTEKGKYVELRCDPISGHTALYWYRQSLGQGPEFLIYFQGTGAADDSGLPNDRFFAVRPEGSVSTLKIQRTERGDSAVYLCASSLNGGASEQFFGPGTRLTVL.

The CDR3 region is CATTPAARHYEQYF. CDR3 nucleotide sequence: TGTGCCACCACCCCGGCTGCCAGGCATTACGAGCAGTACTTC. The genes are TRBV6-5 and TRBJ2-7; D is undetermined. The CDR3 extends over 14 amino acids. Trimming shortened V by 10 bases and J by 4 bases, and 20 bases separated the two germline ends. Germline loops: CDR1 MNHEY, CDR2 SVGAGI.

The chain is built from TRBV6-6 and TRBJ2-6; D might be TRBD1 or TRBD2, each matching 5 bases. The CDR3 spans 16 residues. The V and J ends lost 0 bases and 1 base respectively, with 7 bases between them. Germline loops: CDR1 MNHNY, CDR2 SVGAGI (reference sequence). The CDR3 DNA follows: TGTGCCAGCAGTTACTCCGGGACGTCTGGGGCCAACGTCCTGACTTTC. This encodes CASSYSGTSGANVLTF.

V is TRBV5-1 and J is TRBJ1-5; the D is unclear. Germline lookup yields CDR1 SGHRS and CDR2 YFSETQ. This CDR3 has 14 residues. V was clipped by 0 bases and J by 6 bases, with 10 bases between them. DNA for the CDR3: TGCGCCAGCAGCTTGGTAACGGGGTCTCAGCCCCAGCATTTT. Its translation is CASSLVTGSQPQHF.

The V call is TRBV9, the J call TRBJ2-1; 15 bases fit TRBD2. The CDR3 is made up of 16 amino acids. The V and J ends lost 3 bases and 10 bases, in that order; junction bases with no gene match: 8. Germline V gene lookup returns CDR1 SGDLS and CDR2 YYNGEE. The chain's CDR3 is CASSAPGLAGGSEQFF. The CDR3 region has the DNA TGTGCCAGCAGCGCTCCGGGACTAGCGGGAGGTTCGGAGCAGTTCTTC.

This clone occurred once. The J gene is TRBJ2-5, the V gene TRBV28, with D possibly matching TRBD2 (5 bases). V shed 4 bases and J shed 6 bases, with 6 bases lying between them. Germline CDR1 MDHEN, CDR2 SYDVKM. This CDR3 region has 11 residues. The CDR3 here is CASSYGKTQYF. In DNA, the CDR3 is TGTGCCAGCAGTTACGGGAAGACCCAGTACTTC.

The V and J genes are TRBV27 and TRBJ1-2; 9 positions match TRBD1. V shed 1 base and J 8 bases; nucleotides not matched to a gene: 14. The CDR3 covers 17 residues. Germline V CDR1 and CDR2: MNHEY, SMNVEV (reference sequence). For the CDR3, the DNA is TGTGCCAGCAGTTTATTCCCGAAGACAGGGGGATCGGAAGGCTACACCTTC. The encoded protein is CASSLFPKTGGSEGYTF.

The V and J genes are TRBV4-3 and TRBJ2-7; TRBD2 is a possible D gene (5 bases). Per the germline V gene, CDR1 is LGHNA and CDR2 is YSLEER. The CDR3 runs to 15 residues. V shed 0 bases and J shed 7 bases, with 16 bases lying between them. The CDR3 loop reads CASSQDLPSGYEQYF. The CDR3 DNA reads TGCGCCAGCAGCCAAGATCTTCCGTCGGGATATGAGCAGTACTTC.

The gene calls are TRBV19 and TRBJ2-3; D tentatively fits TRBD1 or TRBD2 (6 bases each). The germline V and J ends were trimmed by 8 bases and 5 bases, with 26 bases remaining between them. The CDR3 loop spans 17 amino acids. Per germline, CDR1 LNHDA and CDR2 SQIVND (reference sequence). The DNA of the CDR3 is TGTGCCAGTGGTAAAGAGCCACGGTCGGGGGCTGGAGATACGCAGTATTTT. This gives the protein CASGKEPRSGAGDTQYF.

The V call is TRBV9, the J call TRBJ2-2, with 11 nucleotides matching TRBD1. Germline CDR1 and CDR2: SGDLS and YYNGEE. With 0 bases clipped from V and 6 bases from J, the junction kept 1 base outside the gene matches. This CDR3 spans 15 amino acids. The CDR3 loop is CASSVGTGGSGELFF. DNA for the CDR3: TGTGCCAGCAGCGTAGGGACAGGGGGCTCCGGGGAGCTGTTTTTT.

The V gene is TRBV5-1, the J gene TRBJ2-5; TRBD2 aligns across 8 bases. The CDR3 length is 16 residues. The germline gives CDR1 SGHRS, CDR2 YFSETQ. J was trimmed by 4 bases and V by 4 bases; bases with no gene match: 12. The CDR3 region has the DNA TGCGCCAGCAGCCCAACCGGGGGCGGGGGGCGAGAGACCCAGTACTTC. It encodes CASSPTGGGGRETQYF.

The chain carries TRBV7-3 and TRBJ2-7; no firm D call. Per the germline V gene, CDR1 is SGHTA and CDR2 is FQGTGA. V gave up 2 bases and J gave up 5 bases, with 13 bases separating them. The CDR3 runs to 14 residues. CDR3: CASSLSGSADEQYF. The CDR3 DNA sequence: TGTGCCAGCAGCTTATCCGGCAGTGCGGACGAGCAGTACTTC.

The J gene is TRBJ1-1, the V gene TRBV20-1, with no clear D. The CDR3 is 11 residues long. V was clipped by 1 base and J by 7 bases, with 7 bases between them. Germline CDR1 and CDR2: DFQATT and SNEGSKA (reference sequence). The CDR3 protein is CSARGTNEAFF. In DNA form, the CDR3 reads TGCAGTGCTAGAGGGACTAATGAAGCTTTCTTT.

The genes are TRBV19 and TRBJ2-7; D possibly uses TRBD1 or TRBD2 (5 bases each). Germline values: CDR1 LNHDA, CDR2 SQIVND (reference sequence). Trimming removed 1 base from V and 0 bases from J, with 13 bases in between. The CDR3 is made up of 16 amino acids. Here the CDR3 reads CASSIGAPGTSYEQYF. As DNA, the CDR3 is TGTGCCAGTAGTATAGGGGCCCCAGGGACCTCCTACGAGCAGTACTTC. Variable domain in full (rest from reference TRBV19 and TRBJ2-7): DGGITQSPKYLFRKEGQNVTLSCEQNLNHDAMYWYRQDPGQGLRLIYYSQIVNDFQKGDIAEGYSVSREKKESFPLTVTSAQKNPTAFYLCASSIGAPGTSYEQYFGPGTRLTVT.

This sequence joins TRBV7-9 and TRBJ2-7, with D tentatively TRBD2 (5 bases). V was cut by 6 bases and J by 5 bases, with 20 bases left in between. The CDR3 is made up of 15 amino acids. The germline CDR1 and CDR2 sequences are SEHNR and FQNEAQ (reference sequence). The CDR3 loop reads CASSPTGLLGNEQYF. The CDR3 DNA reads as TGTGCCAGCAGTCCAACTGGGCTCCTCGGGAACGAGCAGTACTTC. The variable domain in full, with the rest retrieved from reference TRBV7-9 and TRBJ2-7, is DTGVSQNPRHKITKRGQNVTFRCDPISEHNRLYWYRQTLGQGPEFLTYFQNEAQLEKSRLLSDRFSAERPKGSFSTLEIQRTEQGDSAMYLCASSPTGLLGNEQYFGPGTRLTVT.

The chain is built from TRBV7-2 and TRBJ2-1, with TRBD2 matching 9 bases. This CDR3 contains 14 residues. Germline V lookup: CDR1 SGHTA, CDR2 FQGNSA. V shed 5 bases, J shed 3 bases, and the junction held 2 bases outside the gene matches. The CDR3 sequence is CASSHSGGYNEQFF. In DNA form, the CDR3 reads TGTGCCAGCAGCCATAGCGGGGGCTACAATGAGCAGTTCTTC.

This sequence joins TRBV28 and TRBJ1-6; possibly TRBD1 for D (5 bases). The CDR3 runs to 16 residues. The germline CDR1 and CDR2 sequences are MDHEN and SYDVKM. V lost 0 bases to trimming and J lost 10 bases, with 16 bases between them. The CDR3 protein is CASSLWSPFTGSPLHF. Here the CDR3 DNA reads TGTGCCAGCAGTTTATGGTCCCCCTTCACAGGATCACCCCTCCACTTT.

The chain couples TRBV10-3 to TRBJ2-7, with TRBD1 identical over 7 bases. Trimming took 4 bases from V and 2 from J; bases not matched to a gene: 5. Germline V gene sequence: CDR1 ENHRY, CDR2 SYGVKD. CDR3 length: 14 residues. CDR3 bases: TGTGCCATCAGTGGGGGACAGACCCCCTACGAGCAGTACTTC. This gives the protein CAISGGQTPYEQYF.

The chain uses TRBV9 and TRBJ2-5; D gene uncertain. Germline V gene lookup returns CDR1 SGDLS and CDR2 YYNGEE. CDR3 length: 15 residues. Trimming pared 4 bases from V and 5 bases from J, leaving 18 bases between. The CDR3 DNA is TGTGCCAGCAGCCCCCCAGTTGAACGCGTTGAGACCCAGTACTTC. It specifies CASSPPVERVETQYF.

This chain connects TRBV7-2 to TRBJ1-1; D uncertain. The CDR3 is made up of 13 amino acids. Germline CDR1 and CDR2: SGHTA and FQGNSA. V was pared by 5 bases and J by 8 bases, with 15 bases between. CDR3 sequence reads: CASSGLAGSEAFF. CDR3 nucleotides: TGTGCCAGCAGCGGGCTTGCGGGCTCCGAAGCTTTCTTT.

This sequence joins TRBV7-8 and TRBJ2-7; D not certain. This CDR3 is built from 17 residues. V lost 4 bases, J lost 4 bases, and 23 bases lay in between. Germline CDR1 SGHVS, CDR2 FQNEAQ. The CDR3 sequence is CASSSPHRLWDRYEQYF. CDR3 nucleotide sequence: TGTGCCAGCAGCTCCCCCCATCGACTGTGGGATCGGTACGAGCAGTACTTC.

The chain combines TRBV19 with TRBJ1-5; a possible D gene is TRBD1 (5 bases). The V gene's germline CDR1 is LNHDA and CDR2 SQIVND (reference sequence). The CDR3 runs to 12 residues. V was clipped by 5 bases and J by 12 bases, with 14 bases between them. As DNA, the CDR3 is TGTGCCAGTAGTCCCCCCCAGGGTGGCCAGCATTTT. Its translation is CASSPPQGGQHF. Full variable domain (remainder filled in from reference TRBV19 and TRBJ1-5): DGGITQSPKYLFRKEGQNVTLSCEQNLNHDAMYWYRQDPGQGLRLIYYSQIVNDFQKGDIAEGYSVSREKKESFPLTVTSAQKNPTAFYLCASSPPQGGQHFGDGTRLSIL.

The chain uses TRBV18 and TRBJ1-1; D is perhaps TRBD1 (6 bases). With 6 bases removed from V and 8 bases from J, the gap between germline ends came to 16 bases. The CDR3 runs to 13 residues. The germline V gene has CDR1 KGHSH and CDR2 LQKENI. CDR3 region: CASSTSGVLEAFF. The CDR3 DNA sequence: TGTGCCAGCTCGACCTCAGGGGTCTTAGAAGCTTTCTTT.

The table lists this clone with a few counts. The V call is TRBV27, the J call TRBJ2-7; 10 positions match TRBD1. Looked up from germline, CDR1 is MNHEY and CDR2 is SMNVEV (reference sequence). V trimming: 5 bases; J trimming: 3 bases; junction bases outside the gene matches: 7. The length of the CDR3 is 15 residues. CDR3 nucleotide sequence: TGTGCCAGCAGTCCCCGGGACAGGGGTCTCTACGAGCAGTACTTC. Its translation is CASSPRDRGLYEQYF.

This CDR3 is CASSTTGGPETYEQYF. The CDR3 DNA is TGCGCCAGCAGTACTACCGGCGGACCGGAGACATACGAGCAGTACTTC. The J gene is TRBJ2-7, the V gene TRBV23-1, with unresolved D. TRBV23-1 is an ORF, with its function uncertain. Trimming left V 5 bases short and J 4 bases short, with 21 bases between. CDR3 size: 16 residues.

V usage is TRBV5-4 and J usage is TRBJ2-5, with a tentative D call TRBD1 (6 bases). CDR1 is SGHNT and CDR2 is YYREEE in the germline V gene (reference sequence). The CDR3 length is 15 residues. V was shortened by 4 bases and J by 2 bases, with 15 bases between the two germline ends. The CDR3 loop reads CASSPVTGFQETQYF. Here the CDR3 DNA reads TGTGCCAGCAGCCCGGTGACAGGATTTCAAGAGACCCAGTACTTC.

This clone has only one observation. The chain is built from TRBV19 and TRBJ1-2; D is ambiguous. CDR1 LNHDA and CDR2 SQIVND come from the germline V gene (reference sequence). This CDR3 comprises 14 residues. Trimming pared 4 bases from V and 3 bases from J, leaving 12 bases between. The CDR3 loop is CASSTIPGDYGYTF. The DNA for the CDR3 is TGTGCCAGTAGTACGATACCGGGAGACTATGGCTACACCTTC.

This chain links TRBV5-1 with TRBJ1-1; D might be TRBD1 (6 bases). From germline, CDR1 is SGHRS and CDR2 YFSETQ. This CDR3 is 15 amino acids long. The V gene lost 4 bases and the J gene lost 0 bases, with 13 bases spanning the gap. Here the CDR3 reads CASSAGTPMNTEAFF. For the CDR3, the DNA is TGCGCCAGCAGCGCCGGGACACCTATGAACACTGAAGCTTTCTTT.

The rearrangement links TRBV19 to TRBJ1-6, with D uncertain. CDR3 length: 12 amino acids. CDR1 and CDR2 from the germline V gene are LNHDA and SQIVND (reference sequence). Deletions cut 6 bases from V and 11 bases from J, with 11 bases between. CDR3 nucleotides: TGTGCCAGTAGCCCGGGTCGGGCACCCCTCCACTTT. This sequence encodes CASSPGRAPLHF.

Only a few counts were recorded for this clone. The CDR3 DNA is TGTGCCAGTATGGGCTTCGGGACAGGTAGCTCCTACGAGCAGTACTTC. Translating it yields CASMGFGTGSSYEQYF. The V and J genes are TRBV19 and TRBJ2-7; TRBD1 agrees at 8 bases. CDR1 and CDR2 from the germline V gene are LNHDA and SQIVND (reference sequence). Trimming at V came to 7 bases and at J to 0 bases, leaving 11 bases not matched to a gene. CDR3 length: 16 amino acids.